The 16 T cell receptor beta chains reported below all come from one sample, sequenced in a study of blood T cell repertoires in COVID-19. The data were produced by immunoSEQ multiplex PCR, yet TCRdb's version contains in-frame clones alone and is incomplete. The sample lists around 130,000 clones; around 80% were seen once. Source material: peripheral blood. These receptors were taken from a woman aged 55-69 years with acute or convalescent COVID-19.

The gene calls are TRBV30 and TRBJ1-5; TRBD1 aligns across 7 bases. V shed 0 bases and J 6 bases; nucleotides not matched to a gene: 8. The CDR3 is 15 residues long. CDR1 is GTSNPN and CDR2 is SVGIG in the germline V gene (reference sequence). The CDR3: CAWSVAGGPLQPQHF. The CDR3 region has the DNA TGTGCCTGGAGTGTAGCAGGGGGGCCCCTTCAGCCCCAGCATTTT.

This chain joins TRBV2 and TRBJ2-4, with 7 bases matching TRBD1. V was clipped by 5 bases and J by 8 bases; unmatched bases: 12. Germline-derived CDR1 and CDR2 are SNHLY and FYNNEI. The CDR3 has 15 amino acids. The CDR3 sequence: CASSYLQGIGDIQYF. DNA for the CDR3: TGTGCCAGCAGTTATCTACAGGGGATCGGGGACATTCAGTACTTC.

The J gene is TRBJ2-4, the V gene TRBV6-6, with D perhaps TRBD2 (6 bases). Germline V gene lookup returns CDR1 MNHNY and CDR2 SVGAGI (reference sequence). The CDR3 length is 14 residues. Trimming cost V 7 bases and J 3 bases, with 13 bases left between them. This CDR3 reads CASNGRGIKNIQYF. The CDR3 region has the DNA TGTGCCAGCAATGGGCGGGGTATCAAAAACATTCAGTACTTC.

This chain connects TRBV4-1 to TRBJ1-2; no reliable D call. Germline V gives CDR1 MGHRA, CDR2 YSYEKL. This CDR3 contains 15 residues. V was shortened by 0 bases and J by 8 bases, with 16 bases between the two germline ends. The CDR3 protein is CASSQDELVGVGYTF. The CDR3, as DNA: TGCGCCAGCAGCCAAGATGAGCTCGTTGGAGTGGGCTACACCTTC.

The CDR3 DNA reads TGCGCCAGCAGCCAAACACAAGGACTAGCCCAAGAGACCCAGTACTTC. Residues: CASSQTQGLAQETQYF. The chain links TRBV4-1 to TRBJ2-5, with 8 nucleotides matching TRBD2. Looked up from germline, CDR1 is MGHRA and CDR2 is YSYEKL. CDR3 length equals 16 residues. Trimming removed 2 bases from V and 1 base from J; junction bases left unmatched: 6.

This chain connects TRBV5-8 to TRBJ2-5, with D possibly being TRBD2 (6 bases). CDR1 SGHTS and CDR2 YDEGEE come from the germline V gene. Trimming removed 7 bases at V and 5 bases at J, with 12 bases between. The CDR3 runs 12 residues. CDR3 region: CASSGLGETQYF. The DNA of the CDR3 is TGTGCCAGCTCGGGACTGGGGGAGACCCAGTACTTC.

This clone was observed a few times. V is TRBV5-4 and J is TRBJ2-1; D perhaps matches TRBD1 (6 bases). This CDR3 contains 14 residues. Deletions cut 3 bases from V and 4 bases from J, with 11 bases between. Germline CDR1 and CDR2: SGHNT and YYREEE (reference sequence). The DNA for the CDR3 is TGTGCCAGCAGCTCTAGACAGGCTTACAATGAGCAGTTCTTC. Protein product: CASSSRQAYNEQFF. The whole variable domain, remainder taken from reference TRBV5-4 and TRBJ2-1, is ETGVTQSPTHLIKTRGQQVTLRCSSQSGHNTVSWYQQALGQGPQFIFQYYREEENGRGNFPPRFSGLQFPNYSSELNVNALELDDSALYLCASSSRQAYNEQFFGPGTRLTVL.

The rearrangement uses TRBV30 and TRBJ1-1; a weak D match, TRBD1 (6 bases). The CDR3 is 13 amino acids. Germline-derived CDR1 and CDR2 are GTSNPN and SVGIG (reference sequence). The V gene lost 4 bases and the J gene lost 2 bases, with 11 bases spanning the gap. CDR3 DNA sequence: TGTGCCTGGAACGGACAGCTTAACACTGAAGCTTTCTTT. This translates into CAWNGQLNTEAFF.

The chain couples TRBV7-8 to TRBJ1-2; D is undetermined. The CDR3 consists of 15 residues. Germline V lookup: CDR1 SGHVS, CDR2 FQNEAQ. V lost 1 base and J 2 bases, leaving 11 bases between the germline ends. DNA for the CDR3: TGTGCCAGCAGCTTAGGAGTCTCCTCGAACTATGGCTACACCTTC. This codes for CASSLGVSSNYGYTF.

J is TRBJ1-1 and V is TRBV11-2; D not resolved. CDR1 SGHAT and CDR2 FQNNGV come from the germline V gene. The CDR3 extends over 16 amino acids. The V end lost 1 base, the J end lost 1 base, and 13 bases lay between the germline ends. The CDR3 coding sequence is TGTGCCAGCAGCTTAGTCCCCATCTTGCGGAACACTGAAGCTTTCTTT. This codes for CASSLVPILRNTEAFF.

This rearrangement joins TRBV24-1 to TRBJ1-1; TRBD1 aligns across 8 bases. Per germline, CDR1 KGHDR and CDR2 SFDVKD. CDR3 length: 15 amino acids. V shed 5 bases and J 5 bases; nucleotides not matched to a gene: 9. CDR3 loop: CATSATDRGGTEAFF. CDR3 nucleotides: TGTGCCACCAGTGCCACCGACAGGGGAGGTACTGAAGCTTTCTTT.

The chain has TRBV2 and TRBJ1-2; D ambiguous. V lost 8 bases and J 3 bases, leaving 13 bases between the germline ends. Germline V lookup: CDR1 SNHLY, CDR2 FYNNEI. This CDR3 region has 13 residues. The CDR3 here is CASLYGLYYGYTF. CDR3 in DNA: TGTGCCAGCCTCTATGGGCTTTACTATGGCTACACCTTC.

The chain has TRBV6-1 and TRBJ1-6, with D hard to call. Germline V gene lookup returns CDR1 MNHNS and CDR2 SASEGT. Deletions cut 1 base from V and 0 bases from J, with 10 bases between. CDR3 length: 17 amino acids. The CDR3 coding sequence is TGTGCCAGCAGTGAAGTACCCACGAGCTCCTATAATTCACCCCTCCACTTT. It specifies CASSEVPTSSYNSPLHF.

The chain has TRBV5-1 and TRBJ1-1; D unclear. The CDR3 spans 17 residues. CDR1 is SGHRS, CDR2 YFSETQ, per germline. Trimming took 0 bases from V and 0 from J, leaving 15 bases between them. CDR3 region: CASSLVSGLRVNTEAFF. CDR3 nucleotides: TGCGCCAGCAGCTTGGTTTCGGGTTTGAGGGTGAACACTGAAGCTTTCTTT. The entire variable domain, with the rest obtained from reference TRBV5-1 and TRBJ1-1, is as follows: KAGVTQTPRYLIKTRGQQVTLSCSPISGHRSVSWYQQTPGQGLQFLFEYFSETQRNKGNFPGRFSGRQFSNSRSEMNVSTLELGDSALYLCASSLVSGLRVNTEAFFGQGTRLTVV.

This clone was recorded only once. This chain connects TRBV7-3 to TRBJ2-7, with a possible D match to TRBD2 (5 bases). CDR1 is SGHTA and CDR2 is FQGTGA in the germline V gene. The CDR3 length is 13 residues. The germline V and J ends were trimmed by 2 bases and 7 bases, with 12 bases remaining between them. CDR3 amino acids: CASSLVSSGEQYF. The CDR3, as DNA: TGTGCCAGCAGCTTAGTATCTTCGGGGGAGCAGTACTTC.

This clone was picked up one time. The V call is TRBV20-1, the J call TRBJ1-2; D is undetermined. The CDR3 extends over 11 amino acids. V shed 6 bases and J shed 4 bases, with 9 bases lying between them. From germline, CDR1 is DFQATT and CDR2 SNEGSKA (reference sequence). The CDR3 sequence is CSATPTYGYTF. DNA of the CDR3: TGCAGTGCCACACCAACCTATGGCTACACCTTC.